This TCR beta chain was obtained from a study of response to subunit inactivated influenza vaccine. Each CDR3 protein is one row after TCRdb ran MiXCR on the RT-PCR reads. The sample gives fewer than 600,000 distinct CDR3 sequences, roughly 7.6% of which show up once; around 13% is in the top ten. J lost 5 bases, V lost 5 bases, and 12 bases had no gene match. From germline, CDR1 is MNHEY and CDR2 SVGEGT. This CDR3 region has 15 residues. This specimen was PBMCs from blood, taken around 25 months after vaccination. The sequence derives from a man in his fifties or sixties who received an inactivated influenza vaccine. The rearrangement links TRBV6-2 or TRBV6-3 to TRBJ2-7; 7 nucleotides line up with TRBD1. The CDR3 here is CASSDQGGMSDEQYF. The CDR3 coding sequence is TGTGCCAGCAGTGACCAAGGGGGCATGTCAGACGAGCAGTACTTC.